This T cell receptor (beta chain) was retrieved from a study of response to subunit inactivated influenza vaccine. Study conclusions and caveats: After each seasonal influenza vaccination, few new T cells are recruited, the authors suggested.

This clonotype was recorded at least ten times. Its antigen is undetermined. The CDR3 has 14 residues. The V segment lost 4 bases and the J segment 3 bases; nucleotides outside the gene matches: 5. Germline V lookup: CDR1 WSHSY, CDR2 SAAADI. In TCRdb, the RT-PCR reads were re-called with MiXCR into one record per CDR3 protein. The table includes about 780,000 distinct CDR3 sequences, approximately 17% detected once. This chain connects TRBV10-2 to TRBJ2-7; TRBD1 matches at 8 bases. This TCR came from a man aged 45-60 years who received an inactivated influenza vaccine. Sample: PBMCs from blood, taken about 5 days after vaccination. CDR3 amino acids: CASSVGTGDYEQYF. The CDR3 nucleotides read TGCGCCAGCAGTGTTGGGACAGGTGACTACGAGCAGTACTTC.